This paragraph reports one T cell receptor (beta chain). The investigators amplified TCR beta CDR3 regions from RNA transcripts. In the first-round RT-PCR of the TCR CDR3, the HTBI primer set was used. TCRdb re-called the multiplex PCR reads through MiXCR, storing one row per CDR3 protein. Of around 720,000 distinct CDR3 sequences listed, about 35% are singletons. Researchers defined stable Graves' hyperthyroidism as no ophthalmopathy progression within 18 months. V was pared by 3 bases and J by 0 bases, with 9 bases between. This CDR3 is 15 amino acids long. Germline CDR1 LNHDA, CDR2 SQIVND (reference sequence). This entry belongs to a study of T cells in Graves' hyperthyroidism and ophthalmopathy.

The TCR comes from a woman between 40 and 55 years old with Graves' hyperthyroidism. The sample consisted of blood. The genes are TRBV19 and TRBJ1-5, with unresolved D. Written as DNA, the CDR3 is TGTGCCAGTAGTATTATACGAGATAGCAATCAGCCCCAGCATTTT. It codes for CASSIIRDSNQPQHF.